The 21 T cell receptor beta chains below were found in one sample sequenced in a study of shared clonotypes between healthy human individuals (dated by TCRdb to the early 2020s). The library was generated by the immunoSEQ multiplex PCR assay. TCRdb provides this immuneACCESS table in a form limited to in-frame rearrangements. Some clones are lacking; in checked studies, under half of them reflect an unresolved V gene, and why the rest are absent is not known. This sample lists some 2,400,000 clones; 90% to 96% were detected once. In total, the top ten clones hold around 0.13% of the sample. What was sequenced was naive CD4+ T cells sorted from blood. The label giving this sample's cell subset or site can be read as: CD45RA+ positively selected. All receptors derive from a man younger than 35 in good health.

This rearrangement joins TRBV9 to TRBJ2-7, with 7 bases identical to TRBD2. Germline V gives CDR1 SGDLS, CDR2 YYNGEE. The trim removed 3 bases at V and 4 bases at J, leaving 7 bases unmatched. This CDR3 has 14 amino acids. CDR3 amino acids: CASSATGGKYEQYF. DNA of the CDR3: TGTGCCAGCAGCGCCACCGGGGGGAAGTACGAGCAGTACTTC.

The J gene is TRBJ2-1, the V gene TRBV7-9; 7 bases are shared with TRBD1. The CDR3 loop spans 15 amino acids. Trimming removed 1 base from V and 2 bases from J; junction bases left unmatched: 2. Germline V gives CDR1 SEHNR, CDR2 FQNEAQ (reference sequence). The CDR3 is CASSLVTGAYNEQFF. CDR3 nucleotide sequence: TGTGCCAGCAGCTTAGTTACAGGGGCCTACAATGAGCAGTTCTTC.

CDR3 DNA: TGTGCCAGCAGCCTAGTAGCGGGGGATGGCACCGGGGAGCTGTTTTTT. Translated: CASSLVAGDGTGELFF. The genes are TRBV5-4 and TRBJ2-2; 9 bases map to TRBD2. Germline V gene sequence: CDR1 SGHNT, CDR2 YYREEE (reference sequence). V shed 4 bases, J shed 4 bases, and the junction held 8 bases outside the gene matches. The CDR3 contains 16 residues. The whole variable domain, remainder taken from reference TRBV5-4 and TRBJ2-2, is ETGVTQSPTHLIKTRGQQVTLRCSSQSGHNTVSWYQQALGQGPQFIFQYYREEENGRGNFPPRFSGLQFPNYSSELNVNALELDDSALYLCASSLVAGDGTGELFFGEGSRLTVL.

The CDR3 reads CASSNPGRTEAFF. In DNA, the CDR3 is TGTGCCAGTAGTAACCCGGGTCGAACTGAAGCTTTCTTT. The V and J genes are TRBV19 and TRBJ1-1; D is ambiguous. Trimming left V 4 bases short and J 5 bases short, with 11 bases between. The germline gives CDR1 LNHDA, CDR2 SQIVND (reference sequence). The CDR3 has 13 amino acids.

In its sample, this clone was seen once. The chain joins TRBV28 to TRBJ1-4; 11 nucleotides align to TRBD1. The CDR3 runs to 17 residues. The V gene end was trimmed by 6 bases and the J gene end by 7 bases; junction bases not matched to a gene: 13. Germline V gives CDR1 MDHEN, CDR2 SYDVKM. This CDR3 is CASRPSSAGTGGEKLFF. The CDR3 region has the DNA TGTGCCAGCAGGCCTTCAAGTGCTGGGACAGGGGGTGAAAAACTGTTTTTT. Full variable domain (missing parts from reference TRBV28 and TRBJ1-4): DVKVTQSSRYLVKRTGEKVFLECVQDMDHENMFWYRQDPGLGLRLIYFSYDVKMKEKGDIPEGYSVSREKKERFSLILESASTNQTSMYLCASRPSSAGTGGEKLFFGSGTQLSVL.

This clone was counted a single time. The V call is TRBV5-1, the J call TRBJ2-5, with 8 bases aligning to TRBD2. Germline CDR1 and CDR2: SGHRS and YFSETQ. The CDR3 is made up of 14 amino acids. V was clipped by 4 bases and J by 10 bases; unmatched bases: 12. The CDR3 reads CASSQGLAGFIQYF. DNA for the CDR3: TGCGCCAGCAGCCAAGGACTAGCCGGGTTCATCCAGTACTTC.

As regards this clone: Distinct nucleotide sequences in the sample also encode this CDR3. This chain uses TRBV7-2 with TRBJ1-2; no reliable D call. V was trimmed by 3 bases and J by 2 bases, leaving 7 bases between them. The germline V gene encodes CDR1 SGHTA and CDR2 FQGNSA. The CDR3 length is 13 residues. This chain's CDR3 is CASSLDGNYGYTF. Here the CDR3 DNA reads TGTGCCAGCAGCTTGGACGGAAACTATGGCTACACCTTC. Complete variable domain (other parts from reference TRBV7-2 and TRBJ1-2): GAGVSQSPSNKVTEKGKDVELRCDPISGHTALYWYRQSLGQGLEFLIYFQGNSAPDKSGLPSDRFSAERTGGSVSTLTIQRTQQEDSAVYLCASSLDGNYGYTFGSGTRLTVV.

The chain combines TRBV30 with TRBJ2-6, with D uncertain. Trimming pared 0 bases from V and 0 bases from J, leaving 12 bases between. This CDR3 spans 17 amino acids. Germline loops: CDR1 GTSNPN, CDR2 SVGIG (reference sequence). For the CDR3, the DNA is TGTGCCTGGAGTGTACGGCAGATCAGCTCTGGGGCCAACGTCCTGACTTTC. It yields the protein CAWSVRQISSGANVLTF.

This sequence joins TRBV4-1 and TRBJ1-5; possibly TRBD1 for D (6 bases). V shed 5 bases and J shed 4 bases, with 9 bases lying between them. This CDR3 comprises 13 residues. Germline-derived CDR1 and CDR2 are MGHRA and YSYEKL. CDR3 loop: CASSGTGNQPQHF. CDR3 DNA: TGCGCCAGCAGCGGTACAGGGAATCAGCCCCAGCATTTT.

This chain uses TRBV5-4 with TRBJ2-3, with TRBD2 identical over 8 bases. Germline CDR1 SGHNT, CDR2 YYREEE (reference sequence). This CDR3 spans 16 amino acids. V shed 4 bases and J 6 bases; nucleotides not matched to a gene: 13. In DNA form, the CDR3 reads TGTGCCAGCAGCGCCTTAGCGGGGAGTTCCGTGGATACGCAGTATTTT. Its translation: CASSALAGSSVDTQYF.

The rearrangement links TRBV2 to TRBJ1-3, with D possibly matching TRBD1 (5 bases). The CDR3 is 14 amino acids. Trimming pared 4 bases from V and 0 bases from J, leaving 7 bases between. The germline gives CDR1 SNHLY, CDR2 FYNNEI. In DNA form, the CDR3 reads TGTGCCAGCAGTGTAGGACACTCTGGAAACACCATATATTTT. It specifies CASSVGHSGNTIYF.

This CDR3 reads CASSLQLSQTGTNEQFF. DNA of the CDR3: TGTGCCAGCAGCTTACAGTTGAGCCAGACAGGGACCAATGAGCAGTTCTTC. The V call is TRBV7-2, the J call TRBJ2-1, with TRBD1 identical over 7 bases. Germline values: CDR1 SGHTA, CDR2 FQGNSA. CDR3 size: 17 residues. V trimming: 2 bases; J trimming: 6 bases; junction bases outside the gene matches: 13.

A word on this clone: Additional DNA sequences in this sample encode the identical CDR3. V is TRBV29-1 and J is TRBJ1-5, with TRBD1 identical over 7 bases. V shed 4 bases, J shed 5 bases, and the junction held 2 bases outside the gene matches. Germline CDR1 reads SQVTM; CDR2 reads ANQGSEA. The CDR3 is 12 amino acids. The CDR3 spells CSVGTGDQPQHF. As DNA, the CDR3 is TGCAGCGTTGGGACAGGAGATCAGCCCCAGCATTTT.

V is TRBV6-5 and J is TRBJ1-3; TRBD1 is a possible D gene (5 bases). Trimming took 10 bases from V and 0 from J, leaving 16 bases between them. The germline V gene has CDR1 MNHEY and CDR2 SVGAGI. The length of the CDR3 is 15 residues. The CDR3 sequence is CATRGLSSSGNTIYF. CDR3 bases: TGTGCCACCCGGGGGTTATCATCCTCTGGAAACACCATATATTTT.

The CDR3 DNA reads as TGTGCCAGCAGCCCTCGGGGGACCCAATCCTCCTACAATGAGCAGTTCTTC. Protein sequence: CASSPRGTQSSYNEQFF. The rearrangement joins TRBV7-9 to TRBJ2-1, with a possible D match to TRBD2 (6 bases). The germline CDR1 and CDR2 sequences are SEHNR and FQNEAQ (reference sequence). The V and J ends lost 5 bases and 0 bases respectively, with 17 bases between them. CDR3 length: 17 amino acids.

This chain uses TRBV23-1 with TRBJ2-1; 10 bases are shared with TRBD1. TRBV23-1 is an open reading frame, and its role is uncertain. J gave up 14 bases and V 0 bases, and 1 base lay outside the gene matches. This CDR3 contains 12 residues. CDR3: CASSQSGQGEFF. In nucleotides, the CDR3 is TGCGCCAGCAGTCAATCTGGACAGGGGGAGTTCTTC.

The genes are TRBV30 and TRBJ2-2; TRBD2 is a possible D gene (5 bases). CDR3 length: 15 residues. Germline CDR1 reads GTSNPN; CDR2 reads SVGIG (reference sequence). V lost 4 bases, J lost 4 bases, and 16 bases lay in between. This CDR3 reads CAWTARSRGTGELFF. CDR3 DNA sequence: TGTGCCTGGACCGCCAGGTCCCGGGGCACCGGGGAGCTGTTTTTT.

The chain couples TRBV19 to TRBJ1-1; perhaps TRBD1 as D (5 bases). The germline gives CDR1 LNHDA, CDR2 SQIVND (reference sequence). V shed 3 bases and J shed 5 bases, with 13 bases lying between them. CDR3 length: 14 residues. DNA of the CDR3: TGTGCCAGTAGTATGTACAGTGCAGGGACTGAAGCTTTCTTT. This gives the protein CASSMYSAGTEAFF.

The chain combines TRBV7-9 with TRBJ2-1; no definite D call. The CDR3 totals 13 residues. The germline V and J ends were trimmed by 1 base and 7 bases, with 8 bases remaining between them. CDR1 is SEHNR, CDR2 FQNEAQ, per germline (reference sequence). CDR3 DNA: TGTGCCAGCAGCTTAGGCCTTGAGAATGAGCAGTTCTTC. Its protein is CASSLGLENEQFF.

The gene calls are TRBV18 and TRBJ2-5; 7 bases line up with TRBD2. The germline V gene encodes CDR1 KGHSH and CDR2 LQKENI. V dropped 1 base and J dropped 2; count of bases not matched to a gene: 7. This CDR3 comprises 16 residues. The CDR3 sequence: CASSPRLADSQETQYF. The CDR3 nucleotides read TGTGCCAGCTCACCACGCCTAGCGGATTCGCAAGAGACCCAGTACTTC.

The genes are TRBV10-3 and TRBJ2-3, with 8 bases identical to TRBD2. V lost 3 bases to trimming and J lost 7 bases; unmatched junction nucleotides: 6. Looked up from germline, CDR1 is ENHRY and CDR2 is SYGVKD. The CDR3 has 14 amino acids. CDR3 nucleotides: TGTGCCATCAGTGAACAGCGGGAGCCAAATACGCAGTATTTT. Translation gives CAISEQREPNTQYF.